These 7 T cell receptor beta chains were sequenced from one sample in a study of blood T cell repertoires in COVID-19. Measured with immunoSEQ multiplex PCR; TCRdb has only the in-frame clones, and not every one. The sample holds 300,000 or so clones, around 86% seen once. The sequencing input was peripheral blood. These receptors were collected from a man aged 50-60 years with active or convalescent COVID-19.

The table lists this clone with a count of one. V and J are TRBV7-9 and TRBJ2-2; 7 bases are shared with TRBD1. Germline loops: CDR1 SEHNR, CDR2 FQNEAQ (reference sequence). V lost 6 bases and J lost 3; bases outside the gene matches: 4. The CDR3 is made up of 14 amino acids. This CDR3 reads CASSKGQHTGELFF. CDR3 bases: TGTGCCAGCAGTAAGGGACAGCACACCGGGGAGCTGTTTTTT.

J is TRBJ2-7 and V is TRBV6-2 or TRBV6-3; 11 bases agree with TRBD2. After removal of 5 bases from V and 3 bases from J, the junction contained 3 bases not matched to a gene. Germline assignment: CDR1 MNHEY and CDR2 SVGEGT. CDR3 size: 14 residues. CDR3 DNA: TGTGCCAGCAGTCAGACTAGCGGGAACTACGAGCAGTACTTC. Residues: CASSQTSGNYEQYF.

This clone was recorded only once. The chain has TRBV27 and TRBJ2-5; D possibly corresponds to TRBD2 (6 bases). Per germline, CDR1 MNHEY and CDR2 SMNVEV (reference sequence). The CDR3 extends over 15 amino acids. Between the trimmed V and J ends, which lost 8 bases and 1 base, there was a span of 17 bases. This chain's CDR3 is CASSSPGLAQETQYF. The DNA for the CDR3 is TGTGCCAGCTCCAGTCCGGGACTGGCCCAAGAGACCCAGTACTTC.

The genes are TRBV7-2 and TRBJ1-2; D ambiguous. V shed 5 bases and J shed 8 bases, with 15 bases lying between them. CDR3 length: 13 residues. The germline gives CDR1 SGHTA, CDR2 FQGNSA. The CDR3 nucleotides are TGTGCCAGCAGCGACTACATCGGTGGGGGCTACACCTTC. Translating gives CASSDYIGGGYTF.

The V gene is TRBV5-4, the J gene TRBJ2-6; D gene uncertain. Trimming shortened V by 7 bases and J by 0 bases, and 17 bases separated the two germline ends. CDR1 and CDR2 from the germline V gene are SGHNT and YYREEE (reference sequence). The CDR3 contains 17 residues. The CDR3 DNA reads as TGTGCCAGCTATTCCCGAAAAACAAGCTCTGGGGCCAACGTCCTGACTTTC. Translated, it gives CASYSRKTSSGANVLTF.

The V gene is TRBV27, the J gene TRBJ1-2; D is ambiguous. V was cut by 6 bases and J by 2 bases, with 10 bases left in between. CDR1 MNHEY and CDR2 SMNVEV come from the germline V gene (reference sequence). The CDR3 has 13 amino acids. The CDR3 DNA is TGTGCCAGCAGCCCTGAGGGAAACTATGGCTACACCTTC. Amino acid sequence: CASSPEGNYGYTF.

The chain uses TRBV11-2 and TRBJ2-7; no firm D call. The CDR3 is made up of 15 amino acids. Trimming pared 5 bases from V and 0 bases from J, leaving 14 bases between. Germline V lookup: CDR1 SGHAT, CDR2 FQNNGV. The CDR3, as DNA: TGTGCCAGCAGCCCTCCCGGAGCCCTCTCCTACGAGCAGTACTTC. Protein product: CASSPPGALSYEQYF.